The T cell receptor beta chain under discussion was sequenced for a study of blood T cells in healthy people across ages. Study observations and caveats: Observed TCR beta diversity per million T cells went down as age went up. This fall followed a roughly linear course with age.

A second PCR, run for about 6 to 11 cycles, used a sample-barcoded 5' primer plus a J-beta primer mix. Via MiXCR, TCRdb re-called the 5' RACE reads, giving one row per CDR3 protein. The sample records 1 million to 1.2 million distinct CDR3 sequences, roughly two fifths being singletons. Total RNA extraction produced at least 5.5 micrograms (per sample) for the study. Worth noting for this clonotype: The antigen is not known.

Germline CDR1 and CDR2: LNHNV and YYDKDF (reference sequence). The length of the CDR3 is 12 residues. Trimming cost V 4 bases and J 0 bases, with 3 bases left between them. The source of this sequence is a man in his late teens or twenties in good health. The sample comprised blood. V and J are TRBV15 and TRBJ1-2, with D uncertain. Written as DNA, the CDR3 is TGTGCCACCAGCACATCTAACTATGGCTACACCTTC. This gives the protein CATSTSNYGYTF.